This T cell receptor (beta chain) was recorded in a study of OX40 agonist ivuxolimab in advanced cancers. The overall study: With ivuxolimab, an agonistic anti-OX40 (CD134) antibody, patients were treated. The patients received ivuxolimab by intravenous route every 2 weeks at 0.01 to 10 mg/kg. Patients with hepatocellular carcinoma, melanoma, renal cell or head and neck cancer made up the dose-escalation patients.

The CDR3 spans 15 residues. The germline V gene encodes CDR1 MNHEY and CDR2 SVGAGI. V shed 7 bases and J shed 2 bases, with 18 bases lying between them. Produced via immunoSEQ multiplex PCR; TCRdb's table is partial and in-frame only. The sample carries about 120,000 clones, approximately 92% recorded once. The rearrangement uses TRBV6-5 and TRBJ2-7; D gene unclear. This clonotype was sampled from an adult with an advanced solid tumor such as melanoma, head and neck, liver or kidney cancer. The sample in question was CD4+ or CD8+ T cells sorted from blood, obtained in a trial of the OX40 agonist ivuxolimab. The CDR3 region is CASIERLGSPYEQYF. CDR3 bases: TGTGCCAGCATCGAAAGGCTGGGATCCCCCTACGAGCAGTACTTC.